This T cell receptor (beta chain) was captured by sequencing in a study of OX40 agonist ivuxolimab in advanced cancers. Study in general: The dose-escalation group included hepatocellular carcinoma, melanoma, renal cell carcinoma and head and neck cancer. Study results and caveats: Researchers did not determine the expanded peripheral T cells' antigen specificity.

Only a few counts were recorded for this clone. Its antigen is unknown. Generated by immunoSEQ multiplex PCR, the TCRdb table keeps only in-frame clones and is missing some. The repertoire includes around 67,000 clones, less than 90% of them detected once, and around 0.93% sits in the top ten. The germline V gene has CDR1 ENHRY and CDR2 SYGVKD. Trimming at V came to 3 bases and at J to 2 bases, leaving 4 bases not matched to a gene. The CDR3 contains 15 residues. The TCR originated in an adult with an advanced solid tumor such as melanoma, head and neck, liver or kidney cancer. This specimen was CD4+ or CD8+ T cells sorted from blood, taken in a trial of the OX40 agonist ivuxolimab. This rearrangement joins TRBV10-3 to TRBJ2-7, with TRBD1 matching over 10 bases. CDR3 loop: CAISDRGQGTYEQYF. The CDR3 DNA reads TGTGCCATCAGTGATCGGGGACAGGGGACCTACGAGCAGTACTTC.